This TCR beta chain was profiled in a study of OX40 agonist ivuxolimab in advanced cancers. V lost 4 bases, J lost 1 base, and 8 bases lay in between. Germline values: CDR1 SGHRS, CDR2 YFSETQ. The CDR3 sequence is 13 residues long. Profiled with immunoSEQ multiplex PCR; TCRdb holds only in-frame clones, not every one. The sample includes around 71,000 clones, roughly 80% of them seen just once. As regards this clone: Antigen: not known.

General study points: On average, a greater number of expanded clones characterised CD8+ T cells relative to CD4+.

The chain joins TRBV5-1 to TRBJ2-5; a possible D gene is TRBD1 (6 bases). The sequence was obtained from an adult with an advanced solid tumor such as melanoma, head and neck, liver or kidney cancer. This sample comprised CD4+ or CD8+ T cells sorted from blood, obtained in a trial of the OX40 agonist ivuxolimab. CDR3 loop: CASSSRGQETQYF. CDR3 bases: TGCGCCAGCAGCAGCAGGGGCCAAGAGACCCAGTACTTC.